This T cell receptor beta chain was documented in a study of regulatory T cells in long-lasting Graves disease. Building of the TCR beta libraries involved iRepertoire HTBI primers and Arm-PCR of CDR3 regions. TCRdb reanalysed the multiplex PCR reads using MiXCR and keeps one entry per CDR3 protein. The sample holds about 420,000 distinct CDR3 sequences, around 17% seen once. This clonotype was seen a handful of times. Antigen: not known. Points from the study as a whole: Among persistent patients, a larger number of public clonotypes were shared (around 2,700) than among newly diagnosed patients (966). Persistent Graves' patients possessed reduced TCR diversity relative to recently diagnosed ones.

Per germline, CDR1 MNHEY and CDR2 SVGEGT. V lost 0 bases, J lost 1 base, and 7 bases stayed unmatched. The CDR3 is 19 amino acids. Time point of the sample: newly diagnosed GD, antithyroid drugs for less than 3 months. PBMCs provided the RNA from which the TCR library was made. These data also featured in a second study, about T cells in Graves' hyperthyroidism and ophthalmopathy. Per that paper: Any patient presenting with uncontrolled infection, other autoimmune disease, pregnancy or lactation was left out. The primer set for the first-round RT-PCR of the TCR CDR3 was HTBI.

The receptor's source is a woman under 30 with Graves disease. The chain employs TRBV6-2 or TRBV6-3 and TRBJ2-5; 14 nucleotides match TRBD2. Sequencing used peripheral blood mononuclear cells (PBMCs), obtained at new diagnosis, from a patient treated with antithyroid drugs. The CDR3 coding sequence is TGTGCCAGCAGTTACTCGGGACTAGCGGGAGTTGCGCCCCAAGAGACCCAGTACTTC. This codes for CASSYSGLAGVAPQETQYF.